This entry lists 17 T cell receptor beta chains sequenced from one sample in a study of vaccination effects on CD4 cells after COVID-19 (dated by TCRdb to between 2022 and 2023). After around 10 days of culture, CD4+ T cells were isolated with the EasySep CD4+ T cell isolation kit. Library creation used the immunoSEQ multiplex PCR assay. Sourced from immuneACCESS, this table was stored by TCRdb with only in-frame sequences that have V and J called. A share of the clones is absent; for the studies checked, an unresolved V gene accounts for under half, and the remainder has no known explanation. Across this sample there are tens of thousands of clones, with approximately 63% seen only once. Jointly, the top ten make up 3.8% of the sample. For these TCRs, the target antigens are not known. Sequences were derived from CD4+ T cells from PBMCs cultured without peptide, sampled before COVID-19 vaccination. Receptors were obtained from a human donor who received a COVID-19 vaccine.

The chain is built from TRBV3-1 (or the pseudogene TRBV3-2) and TRBJ1-2; D not resolved. CDR3 length equals 16 residues. V lost 3 bases, J lost 5 bases, and 19 bases lay in between. Germline assignment: CDR1 LGHDT and CDR2 YNNKEL (reference sequence). CDR3 region: CASSHSVVDLTYGYTF. The CDR3 DNA is TGTGCCAGCAGCCACAGCGTAGTCGATCTCACTTATGGCTACACCTTC.

V usage is TRBV5-8 and J usage is TRBJ2-4; tentatively, D is TRBD1 (6 bases). CDR3 size: 14 residues. The germline CDR1 and CDR2 sequences are SGHTS and YDEGEE. V was clipped by 4 bases and J by 6 bases, with 14 bases between them. CDR3 in amino acids: CASSQDSTANIQYF. In DNA, the CDR3 is TGTGCCAGCAGCCAGGACAGCACAGCAAACATTCAGTACTTC.

CDR3 in DNA: TGTGCCAGCAGCCAATATCCCCCCGGCTCCACGACCTCGTCTGGCACTGAAGCTTTCTTT. It yields the protein CASSQYPPGSTTSSGTEAFF. The chain uses TRBV3-1 (or the pseudogene TRBV3-2) and TRBJ1-1, with D hard to call. Germline V lookup: CDR1 LGHDT, CDR2 YNNKEL (reference sequence). V was cut by 2 bases and J by 4 bases, with 29 bases left in between. This CDR3 region has 20 residues.

CDR3 protein: CASSLQLGGTQETQYF. Written as DNA, the CDR3 is TGCGCCAGCAGCTTACAATTGGGGGGAACCCAAGAGACCCAGTACTTC. The chain employs TRBV5-1 and TRBJ2-5; D may be TRBD2 (6 bases). Trimming cost V 2 bases and J 1 base, with 15 bases left between them. From germline, CDR1 is SGHRS and CDR2 YFSETQ. The CDR3 contains 16 residues.

The rearrangement links TRBV4-1 to TRBJ1-6; TRBD1 aligns across 8 bases. The CDR3 sequence is 15 residues long. The V gene's germline CDR1 is MGHRA and CDR2 YSYEKL. J gave up 6 bases and V 0 bases, and 1 base lay outside the gene matches. The CDR3 region is CASSQEGQGNSPLHF. Written as DNA, the CDR3 is TGCGCCAGCAGCCAAGAAGGACAGGGTAATTCACCCCTCCACTTT.

The chain recombines TRBV19 with TRBJ2-6, with D unclear. Germline lookup yields CDR1 LNHDA and CDR2 SQIVND (reference sequence). Trimming pared 5 bases from V and 4 bases from J, leaving 15 bases between. CDR3 length: 16 residues. The CDR3 bases are TGTGCCAGTAGTTCTCCCTCCCGCGCCGGGGCCAACGTCCTGACTTTC. Translating it yields CASSSPSRAGANVLTF.

The CDR3 DNA reads TGTGCCAGCAGTTACGAATCACCCCGCCTCGCTGAAGCTTTCTTT. Protein sequence: CASSYESPRLAEAFF. This chain joins TRBV6-6 and TRBJ1-1, with D uncertain. The CDR3 runs to 15 residues. V was cut by 2 bases and J by 6 bases, with 16 bases left in between. Germline V gives CDR1 MNHNY, CDR2 SVGAGI (reference sequence).

This clone was counted between two and nine times. The chain uses TRBV6-4 and TRBJ2-1; 8 bases line up with TRBD1. Germline CDR1 MRHNA, CDR2 SNTAGT. Unmatched junction bases numbered 8, after V lost 3 bases and J lost 7 bases. CDR3 length: 15 amino acids. As DNA, the CDR3 is TGTGCCAGCAGTGATGGACAGGGAAACTCTAATGAGCAGTTCTTC. It translates to CASSDGQGNSNEQFF.

V gene TRBV12-3 or TRBV12-4 combines with J gene TRBJ1-2, with D uncertain. CDR3 length: 13 amino acids. V gave up 2 bases and J gave up 2 bases, with 6 bases separating them. The CDR3 reads CASSLTENYGYTF. CDR3 coding DNA: TGTGCCAGCAGTTTAACCGAGAACTATGGCTACACCTTC.

The chain joins TRBV2 to TRBJ2-3, with TRBD2 identical over 8 bases. Germline lookup yields CDR1 SNHLY and CDR2 FYNNEI. Trimming at V came to 2 bases and at J to 1 base, leaving 2 bases not matched to a gene. This CDR3 is 15 amino acids long. CDR3 DNA: TGTGCCAGCAGTGAACGTAGCGGGGGCACAGATACGCAGTATTTT. Its protein product is CASSERSGGTDTQYF.

This clone was recorded once. The chain's CDR3 is CASSLGIPHEKLFF. The CDR3 DNA reads as TGTGCCAGTAGTCTCGGGATTCCCCATGAAAAACTGTTTTTT. J is TRBJ1-4 and V is TRBV19; no firm D call. The CDR3 covers 14 residues. Germline V gene data show CDR1 as LNHDA and CDR2 as SQIVND (reference sequence). V was cut by 5 bases and J by 6 bases, with 13 bases left in between.

In its sample, this clone was seen a few times. CDR3 DNA sequence: TGCGCCAGCAGTCGACAGACTCCACCTGTGGATGAAGCTTTCTTT. This codes for CASSRQTPPVDEAFF. The V call is TRBV10-1, the J call TRBJ1-1, with D perhaps TRBD1 (5 bases). V was cut by 5 bases and J by 7 bases, with 20 bases left in between. The CDR3 contains 15 residues. Looked up from germline, CDR1 is WNHNN and CDR2 is SYGVQD (reference sequence).

The rearrangement joins TRBV7-8 to TRBJ2-7; no clear D gene. From germline, CDR1 is SGHVS and CDR2 FQNEAQ. V was trimmed by 1 base and J by 3 bases, leaving 13 bases between them. The length of the CDR3 is 15 residues. The CDR3 is CASSLESGRFYEQYF. In nucleotides, the CDR3 is TGTGCCAGCAGCTTAGAATCCGGCCGTTTCTACGAGCAGTACTTC.

V gene TRBV10-3 combines with J gene TRBJ2-1, with 13 bases identical to TRBD2. V was pared by 4 bases and J by 8 bases, with 8 bases of the junction left unmatched. Per the germline V gene, CDR1 is ENHRY and CDR2 is SYGVKD. The length of the CDR3 is 16 residues. The CDR3 here is CAISALLAGGRDEQFF. The CDR3 coding sequence is TGTGCCATCAGTGCTCTACTAGCGGGGGGGCGGGATGAGCAGTTCTTC.

The chain has TRBV7-2 and TRBJ1-2; tentative D call: TRBD1 (5 bases). The germline V and J ends were trimmed by 4 bases and 0 bases, with 9 bases remaining between them. CDR1 SGHTA and CDR2 FQGNSA come from the germline V gene. There are 14 residues in the CDR3. CDR3 in amino acids: CASSSRVTNYGYTF. The CDR3 nucleotides are TGTGCCAGCAGCTCCAGGGTGACTAACTATGGCTACACCTTC.

The rearrangement uses TRBV5-6 and TRBJ1-2, with a possible D match to TRBD1 (5 bases). This CDR3 is built from 15 residues. Looked up from germline, CDR1 is SGHDT and CDR2 is YYEEEE. V was cut by 4 bases and J by 2 bases, with 15 bases left in between. The CDR3: CASSPWDGKNYGYTF. Written as DNA, the CDR3 is TGTGCCAGCAGCCCATGGGACGGAAAGAACTATGGCTACACCTTC.

V and J are TRBV14 and TRBJ2-1; possible D gene TRBD1, 7 bases. The CDR3 consists of 20 residues. Germline CDR1 SGHDN, CDR2 FVKESK. Trimming removed 4 bases from V and 0 bases from J, with 25 bases in between. The CDR3 DNA sequence: TGTGCCAGCAGCCTTACGGGACTTATAGGGGGCTTGAGCTCCTACAATGAGCAGTTCTTC. This translates into CASSLTGLIGGLSSYNEQFF.